The 32 T cell receptor beta chains below all came from one sample that was sequenced in a study of T cell repertoires in cytomegalovirus infection. The antigens of these receptors remain unknown. TCRdb used MiXCR to reprocess the reads, holding one entry per CDR3 protein. There are about 700,000 distinct CDR3 sequences in the sample; 30% to 40% occur only once, and about 18% lies in the top ten. This specimen was cultured PBMCs, taken from culture after CMV antigen stimulation. These receptors all come from a human donor in good health (CMV status not recorded). Some clones in this sample may be carry-over from other donors' samples.

J is TRBJ1-2 and V is TRBV4-1; D is perhaps TRBD1 (5 bases). V was shortened by 0 bases and J by 1 base, with 12 bases between the two germline ends. Germline V gene sequence: CDR1 MGHRA, CDR2 YSYEKL. The CDR3 is 16 residues long. This CDR3 is CASSQETGGYNYGYTF. For the CDR3, the DNA is TGCGCCAGCAGCCAAGAAACAGGCGGATATAACTATGGCTACACCTTC.

In its sample, this clonotype was seen a few times. V usage is TRBV28 and J usage is TRBJ2-1, with D unresolved. The length of the CDR3 is 15 residues. V lost 7 bases, J lost 2 bases, and 15 bases lay in between. Germline assignment: CDR1 MDHEN and CDR2 SYDVKM. CDR3 sequence: CASILTGAPYNEQFF. The CDR3 region has the DNA TGTGCCAGCATCCTAACGGGTGCCCCCTACAATGAGCAGTTCTTC.

The rearrangement links TRBV28 to TRBJ1-1; maybe TRBD1 (6 bases). The germline gives CDR1 MDHEN, CDR2 SYDVKM. The CDR3 extends over 16 amino acids. Between the trimmed V and J ends, which lost 7 bases and 1 base, there was a span of 19 bases. Here the CDR3 DNA reads TGTGCCAGCACTTCAACCGACAGGCCTTCGAACACTGAAGCTTTCTTT. Translating it yields CASTSTDRPSNTEAFF.

This clonotype was seen a few times. This may arise from a read error, as a much more abundant clone is one base away. J is TRBJ2-7 and V is TRBV5-6, with D perhaps matching TRBD1 (5 bases). Germline V CDR1 and CDR2: SGHDT, YYEEEE. This CDR3 has 14 amino acids. V was pared by 0 bases and J by 3 bases, with 10 bases between. CDR3 sequence (DNA): TGTGCCAGCAGCTTGGGGGGCCGGAGCTACGAGCAGTACTTC. Translating gives CASSLGGRSYEQYF.

The chain carries TRBV7-6 and TRBJ1-6; TRBD1 might be the D (6 bases). Germline values: CDR1 SGHVS, CDR2 FNYEAQ. CDR3 length: 15 residues. Trimming shortened V by 2 bases and J by 10 bases, and 15 bases separated the two germline ends. The CDR3 region has the DNA TGTGCCAGCAGCTTACGACAGGCGTCTGGGTCACCCCTCCACTTT. Translation gives CASSLRQASGSPLHF.

This clonotype was seen only once. In nucleotides, the CDR3 is TGTGCCAGCAGCGTAGGTCCGCAGAGCAGCTACGAGCAGTACTTC. It codes for CASSVGPQSSYEQYF. This chain uses TRBV9 with TRBJ2-7; D gene unclear. Trimming left V 0 bases short and J 3 bases short, with 13 bases between. CDR1 SGDLS and CDR2 YYNGEE come from the germline V gene. The CDR3 totals 15 residues.

The chain has TRBV6-6 and TRBJ2-5; D is ambiguous. Germline lookup yields CDR1 MNHNY and CDR2 SVGAGI (reference sequence). The CDR3 is made up of 14 amino acids. Trimming took 2 bases from V and 5 from J, leaving 12 bases between them. CDR3 DNA: TGTGCCAGCAGTTACAGGCAGGTCGGGGAGACCCAGTACTTC. Its protein is CASSYRQVGETQYF.

The chain is built from TRBV28 and TRBJ1-6; TRBD1 might be the D (5 bases). This CDR3 is built from 17 residues. Germline V gene data show CDR1 as MDHEN and CDR2 as SYDVKM. The ends were cut back, 6 bases at V and 8 bases at J, with 23 bases in the middle. Here the CDR3 reads CASRPLRGTGLYSPLHF. The CDR3 coding sequence is TGTGCCAGCAGGCCGCTAAGAGGTACAGGACTTTATTCACCCCTCCACTTT.

This clonotype has only a few counts. The chain couples TRBV20-1 to TRBJ1-5; 8 nucleotides match TRBD1. The V gene end was trimmed by 5 bases and the J gene end by 1 base; junction bases not matched to a gene: 4. Germline CDR1 and CDR2: DFQATT and SNEGSKA (reference sequence). This CDR3 is built from 14 residues. In nucleotides, the CDR3 is TGCAGTGCTCGCCAGGGGGCGAGCAATCAGCCCCAGCATTTT. It yields the protein CSARQGASNQPQHF.

CDR3 loop: CASSSQTPLHF. The CDR3 DNA is TGTGCCAGCAGTTCCCAGACACCCCTCCACTTT. V usage is TRBV6-2 or TRBV6-3 and J usage is TRBJ1-6; no clear D. CDR1 MNHEY and CDR2 SVGEGT come from the germline V gene. This CDR3 spans 11 amino acids. With 4 bases removed from V and 11 bases from J, the gap between germline ends came to 6 bases.

There are a few counts of this clonotype. This chain joins TRBV10-3 and TRBJ2-5; D possibly uses TRBD1 or TRBD2 (5 bases each). V gave up 6 bases and J gave up 7 bases, with 18 bases separating them. The germline CDR1 and CDR2 sequences are ENHRY and SYGVKD. This CDR3 has 14 amino acids. The CDR3: CAIRRDRTGGTQYF. Here the CDR3 DNA reads TGTGCCATCAGGAGGGACCGCACAGGAGGGACCCAGTACTTC.

The chain joins TRBV4-2 to TRBJ1-1; D unresolved. The CDR3 spans 13 residues. Germline CDR1 reads LGHNA; CDR2 reads YNFKEQ. Trimming took off 1 base at V and 7 bases at J, with 10 bases between the two ends. Written as DNA, the CDR3 is TGTGCCAGCAGCCAAGTGACTTTTGTTGAAGCTTTCTTT. It encodes CASSQVTFVEAFF.

This clonotype was detected a few times. This sequence joins TRBV15 and TRBJ1-1, with a weak D call TRBD1 (6 bases). The V and J ends lost 0 bases and 1 base respectively, with 27 bases between them. This CDR3 spans 21 amino acids. Germline CDR1 reads LNHNV; CDR2 reads YYDKDF (reference sequence). CDR3 nucleotide sequence: TGTGCCACCAGCAGAGATTCGGCAGGGGTCAGGATAAGGTTGGGGAACACTGAAGCTTTCTTT. This encodes CATSRDSAGVRIRLGNTEAFF.

There are a few counts of this clonotype. The V call is TRBV20-1, the J call TRBJ1-1; D call uncertain. V lost 7 bases to trimming and J lost 0 bases, with 9 bases between them. The CDR3 consists of 12 residues. Germline V gene sequence: CDR1 DFQATT, CDR2 SNEGSKA (reference sequence). CDR3 nucleotides: TGCAGTGTCTCGTTAGTGAACACTGAAGCTTTCTTT. This gives the protein CSVSLVNTEAFF.

This clonotype appeared a single time. An end of the junction does not agree with germline; a read error may underlie this. CDR3 in amino acids: CASSQPGTVELPYF. The CDR3 DNA is TGTGCCAGCAGCCAGCCAGGGACAGTGGAATTACCGTACTTC. The gene calls are TRBV4-1 and TRBJ2-7; 7 bases agree with TRBD1. The CDR3 loop spans 14 amino acids. Germline CDR1 and CDR2: MGHRA and YSYEKL.

The J gene is TRBJ2-5, the V gene TRBV4-3, with D perhaps given as TRBD1 or TRBD2 (6 bases each). Trimming took 5 bases from V and 4 from J, leaving 14 bases between them. Germline V CDR1 and CDR2: LGHNA, YSLEER. CDR3 length: 14 residues. The CDR3 DNA reads as TGCGCCAGCAGCACACGACTAGGGGGAGAGACCCAGTACTTC. As protein: CASSTRLGGETQYF.

The chain is built from TRBV28 and TRBJ1-1; D ambiguous. The CDR3 covers 15 residues. Germline V lookup: CDR1 MDHEN, CDR2 SYDVKM. V shed 1 base and J shed 5 bases, with 14 bases lying between them. The CDR3 nucleotides are TGTGCCAGCAGTTTATACGCCCTTTTGGGGACTGAAGCTTTCTTT. Amino acid sequence: CASSLYALLGTEAFF. The full variable domain, in which reference TRBV28 and TRBJ1-1 provide the parts outside the CDR3, is DVKVTQSSRYLVKRTGEKVFLECVQDMDHENMFWYRQDPGLGLRLIYFSYDVKMKEKGDIPEGYSVSREKKERFSLILESASTNQTSMYLCASSLYALLGTEAFFGQGTRLTVV.

This clonotype occurred a few times. This chain joins TRBV19 and TRBJ1-1; D remains unclear. Looked up from germline, CDR1 is LNHDA and CDR2 is SQIVND (reference sequence). Trimming shortened V by 1 base and J by 2 bases, and 8 bases separated the two germline ends. The CDR3 spans 14 residues. CDR3 sequence reads: CASSIGAANTEAFF. For the CDR3, the DNA is TGTGCCAGTAGTATAGGTGCAGCCAACACTGAAGCTTTCTTT.

This clonotype was counted at least ten times. This rearrangement joins TRBV7-2 to TRBJ1-5; D gene uncertain. Trimming took off 4 bases at V and 1 base at J, with 14 bases between the two ends. The CDR3 extends over 16 amino acids. Germline CDR1 and CDR2: SGHTA and FQGNSA. Here the CDR3 DNA reads TGTGCCAGCAGCTCCCAGACCCTACGAAGCAATCAGCCCCAGCATTTT. Translating it yields CASSSQTLRSNQPQHF.

This clonotype was recorded at least ten times. Here the CDR3 reads CASSLGPVWAGGDTGELFF. CDR3 DNA: TGTGCCAGCAGCTTAGGGCCCGTATGGGCGGGGGGCGACACCGGGGAGCTGTTTTTT. This chain links TRBV7-2 with TRBJ2-2, with 8 bases that match TRBD2. From germline, CDR1 is SGHTA and CDR2 FQGNSA. This CDR3 spans 19 amino acids. The J segment lost 3 bases and the V segment lost 1 base, leaving 13 bases of the junction unmatched.

In this sample, this clonotype turned up a few times. The chain's CDR3 is CASSFPGDTEAFF. Written as DNA, the CDR3 is TGTGCCAGCAGCTTCCCCGGGGACACTGAAGCTTTCTTT. The V call is TRBV7-9, the J call TRBJ1-1; D is unresolved. The CDR3 extends over 13 amino acids. CDR1 is SEHNR, CDR2 FQNEAQ, per germline (reference sequence). V lost 3 bases and J lost 3, with 8 bases in between. Based on the CDR3 plus reference TRBV7-9 and TRBJ1-1, the full variable domain is DTGVSQNPRHKITKRGQNVTFRCDPISEHNRLYWYRQTLGQGPEFLTYFQNEAQLEKSRLLSDRFSAERPKGSFSTLEIQRTEQGDSAMYLCASSFPGDTEAFFGQGTRLTVV.

This clonotype has only a few counts. The chain employs TRBV6-2 or TRBV6-3 and TRBJ2-3; no firm D call. The V end lost 8 bases, the J end lost 2 bases, and 14 bases lay between the germline ends. CDR3 length: 14 residues. Germline V gene lookup returns CDR1 MNHEY and CDR2 SVGEGT. Here the CDR3 reads CASSSDGPTDTQYF. CDR3 nucleotide sequence: TGTGCCAGCTCTTCGGACGGACCCACAGATACGCAGTATTTT.

V and J are TRBV18 and TRBJ2-7; 8 bases line up with TRBD1. This CDR3 is 15 amino acids long. The J segment lost 3 bases and the V segment lost 3 bases, leaving 7 bases of the junction unmatched. The V gene's germline CDR1 is KGHSH and CDR2 LQKENI. The CDR3, as DNA: TGTGCCAGCTCACCCTATAACGACAGGGGCTACGAGCAGTACTTC. Its protein product is CASSPYNDRGYEQYF.

This clonotype showed up many times. This chain connects TRBV7-2 to TRBJ2-1; TRBD2 is a possible D gene (6 bases). The CDR3 has 16 residues. Germline CDR1 and CDR2: SGHTA and FQGNSA. Deletions cut 0 bases from V and 4 bases from J, with 13 bases between. CDR3 in DNA: TGTGCCAGCAGCTTAGCGGGGGTAGCGGTGTACAATGAGCAGTTCTTC. The encoded protein is CASSLAGVAVYNEQFF.

This clonotype was picked up many times. This chain uses TRBV7-2 with TRBJ2-3, with no clear D. The V end lost 4 bases, the J end lost 1 base, and 9 bases lay between the germline ends. CDR3 length equals 14 residues. The germline V gene encodes CDR1 SGHTA and CDR2 FQGNSA. The DNA for the CDR3 is TGTGCCAGCAGCTCCCAGTCGGGCACAGATACGCAGTATTTT. Protein sequence: CASSSQSGTDTQYF.

This clonotype was observed many times. This chain uses TRBV7-2 with TRBJ2-7, with a possible D match to TRBD2 (6 bases). The germline V gene has CDR1 SGHTA and CDR2 FQGNSA. The CDR3 runs to 15 residues. V lost 4 bases and J 0 bases, leaving 13 bases between the germline ends. CDR3 in DNA: TGTGCCAGCAGCTCGTCTAGCGTTAGCTCCTACGAGCAGTACTTC. Amino acids: CASSSSSVSSYEQYF. The full variable domain, its missing parts supplied by reference TRBV7-2 and TRBJ2-7, is GAGVSQSPSNKVTEKGKDVELRCDPISGHTALYWYRQSLGQGLEFLIYFQGNSAPDKSGLPSDRFSAERTGGSVSTLTIQRTQQEDSAVYLCASSSSSVSSYEQYFGPGTRLTVT.

As DNA, the CDR3 is TGTGCCAGCAGTAAAGGCGGGTTGGAGCAGTTCTTC. Its protein is CASSKGGLEQFF. The chain couples TRBV3-1 to TRBJ2-1; D is possibly TRBD2 (5 bases). Trimming shortened V by 6 bases and J by 10 bases, and 13 bases separated the two germline ends. Germline V lookup: CDR1 LGHDT, CDR2 YNNKEL (reference sequence). The CDR3 is 12 amino acids.

This clonotype has more than one count but fewer than ten. The V gene is TRBV6-2 or TRBV6-3, the J gene TRBJ2-7, with D perhaps matching TRBD1 (6 bases). Germline values: CDR1 MNHEY, CDR2 SVGEGT. The CDR3 runs 12 residues. The V gene lost 7 bases and the J gene lost 4 bases, with 11 bases spanning the gap. Here the CDR3 reads CASTDTGYEQYF. The CDR3 nucleotides read TGTGCCAGCACAGATACAGGGTACGAGCAGTACTTC.

J is TRBJ2-7 and V is TRBV12-3 or TRBV12-4; 8 bases are shared with TRBD2. The CDR3 runs to 16 residues. J gave up 4 bases and V 2 bases, and 10 bases lay outside the gene matches. The CDR3 coding sequence is TGTGCCAGCAGTTTAAGGGGGAGCGGGAGAATTTACGAGCAGTACTTC. Encoded protein: CASSLRGSGRIYEQYF.

The table lists this clonotype with a few counts. The chain is built from TRBV4-2 and TRBJ2-3; no reliable D call. CDR1 and CDR2 (germline): LGHNA, YNFKEQ. The V and J ends lost 5 bases and 2 bases respectively, with 11 bases between them. The CDR3 length is 14 residues. CDR3 region: CASSARRITDTQYF. The DNA for the CDR3 is TGTGCCAGCAGCGCCCGAAGAATCACAGATACGCAGTATTTT.

The chain employs TRBV7-4 and TRBJ2-3; 10 bases match TRBD2. The CDR3 runs to 16 residues. V lost 4 bases, J lost 2 bases, and 6 bases stayed unmatched. Germline V gene lookup returns CDR1 SGHVT and CDR2 SQSDAQ. CDR3 loop: CASSSFSGGITDTQYF. In DNA, the CDR3 is TGTGCCAGCAGCTCCTTTAGCGGGGGGATCACAGATACGCAGTATTTT.

In this sample, this clonotype turned up a few times. This chain uses TRBV4-2 with TRBJ2-3; 7 bases map to TRBD2. CDR3 size: 12 residues. V shed 11 bases, J shed 0 bases, and the junction held 2 bases outside the gene matches. The germline V gene has CDR1 LGHNA and CDR2 YNFKEQ. The CDR3 protein is CARTRSTDTQYF. The CDR3 region has the DNA TGTGCCCGGACTAGAAGCACAGATACGCAGTATTTT.